Presented here are 32 T cell receptor beta chains from one specimen sequenced in a study of cytomegalovirus exposure and HLA in healthy donors. PCR employed 60 Vbeta and 13 Jbeta primers. TCRdb keeps only in-frame clones here, not all; method: immunoSEQ multiplex PCR. This sample has about 150,000 clones, with nearly 85% found just once. Sequencing was carried out using PBMCs. The receptors come from a male donor in good health and CMV-seronegative.

The rearrangement uses TRBV11-2 and TRBJ2-1; 9 bases line up with TRBD2. The junction had 5 bases not matched to a gene; V was cut back by 4 bases and J by 7 bases. The CDR3 is 14 residues long. The germline CDR1 and CDR2 sequences are SGHAT and FQNNGV. CDR3 bases: TGTGCCAGCAGCTCAGGACTAGCGCGAAATGAGCAGTTCTTC. This gives the protein CASSSGLARNEQFF. Full variable domain (outside the CDR3, taken from reference TRBV11-2 and TRBJ2-1): EAGVAQSPRYKIIEKRQSVAFWCNPISGHATLYWYQQILGQGPKLLIQFQNNGVVDDSQLPKDRFSAERLKGVDSTLKIQPAKLEDSAVYLCASSSGLARNEQFFGPGTRLTVL.

This clone appeared a single time. The chain links TRBV6-5 to TRBJ1-5; 7 bases match TRBD1. Unmatched junction bases numbered 10, after V lost 4 bases and J lost 7 bases. The germline V gene has CDR1 MNHEY and CDR2 SVGAGI. The CDR3 is 15 residues long. The CDR3 is CASSSHRGRGQPQHF. The DNA for the CDR3 is TGTGCCAGCAGTTCCCACAGGGGCCGGGGACAGCCCCAGCATTTT.

The chain employs TRBV4-1 and TRBJ2-7; D is possibly TRBD1 (5 bases). There are 16 residues in the CDR3. Germline CDR1 and CDR2: MGHRA and YSYEKL. The V end was cut by 0 bases, the J end by 4 bases, with 16 bases between. CDR3: CASSQDLWTRGYEQYF. The CDR3 DNA reads TGCGCCAGCAGCCAAGATTTATGGACAAGGGGTTACGAGCAGTACTTC.

This chain uses TRBV5-1 with TRBJ2-3, with 7 nucleotides matching TRBD1. This CDR3 region has 13 residues. Trimming cost V 5 bases and J 5 bases; bases outside gene matches: 5. The germline V gene has CDR1 SGHRS and CDR2 YFSETQ. The DNA for the CDR3 is TGCGCCAGCAGGACAGGGTTGGGAGATACGCAGTATTTT. As protein: CASRTGLGDTQYF. Complete variable domain (other parts from reference TRBV5-1 and TRBJ2-3): KAGVTQTPRYLIKTRGQQVTLSCSPISGHRSVSWYQQTPGQGLQFLFEYFSETQRNKGNFPGRFSGRQFSNSRSEMNVSTLELGDSALYLCASRTGLGDTQYFGPGTRLTVL.

V is TRBV5-1 and J is TRBJ2-5; 7 bases map to TRBD2. The J call is in doubt because the DNA end fits TRBJ2-7 better. Germline loops: CDR1 SGHRS, CDR2 YFSETQ. The CDR3 extends over 13 amino acids. The CDR3 spells CASSPRGSYEQYF. Here the CDR3 DNA reads TGCGCCAGCAGCCCCCGCGGGAGCTACGAGCAGTACTTC.

The rearrangement links TRBV28 to TRBJ2-2; 7 bases are a match to TRBD2. The trim removed 6 bases at V and 0 bases at J, leaving 10 bases unmatched. The CDR3 has 17 amino acids. The germline CDR1 and CDR2 sequences are MDHEN and SYDVKM. The CDR3 sequence is CASSRTLAAANTGELFF. The CDR3, as DNA: TGTGCCAGCAGCCGTACCCTAGCGGCGGCGAACACCGGGGAGCTGTTTTTT.

This clone was recorded once. The chain combines TRBV2 with TRBJ2-7; TRBD1 agrees at 7 bases. Germline V lookup: CDR1 SNHLY, CDR2 FYNNEI. The CDR3 runs to 16 residues. V was clipped by 6 bases and J by 7 bases; unmatched bases: 18. CDR3 region: CASSLTSWTGGREQYF. CDR3 bases: TGTGCCAGCAGCCTAACCTCCTGGACAGGCGGTCGGGAGCAGTACTTC.

V is TRBV5-1 and J is TRBJ2-7, with 9 bases that match TRBD2. The CDR3 extends over 13 amino acids. After removal of 6 bases from V and 3 bases from J, the junction contained 4 bases not matched to a gene. The germline V gene encodes CDR1 SGHRS and CDR2 YFSETQ. CDR3 sequence (DNA): TGCGCCAGCACGGAGACTAGCGGCTACGAGCAGTACTTC. Protein: CASTETSGYEQYF.

The V call is TRBV11-1, the J call TRBJ1-2; D unresolved. This CDR3 is 12 amino acids long. Between the trimmed V and J ends, which lost 1 base and 8 bases, there was a span of 8 bases. Germline CDR1 reads SGHAT; CDR2 reads FQDESV (reference sequence). CDR3 DNA sequence: TGTGCCAGCAGCTTAGGGGGAGGGGGCTACACCTTC. Its translation: CASSLGGGGYTF.

The rearrangement links TRBV10-3 to TRBJ2-2; 12 nucleotides line up with TRBD1. CDR1 is ENHRY and CDR2 is SYGVKD in the germline V gene. The V segment lost 6 bases and the J segment 6 bases; nucleotides outside the gene matches: 8. The CDR3 runs to 16 residues. DNA for the CDR3: TGTGCCATCAGCCGACCGGGACAGGGGGCTGCCGGGGAGCTGTTTTTT. Protein sequence: CAISRPGQGAAGELFF.

This clone has a single count. The chain is built from TRBV27 and TRBJ2-1; TRBD1 might be the D (6 bases). The V end lost 2 bases, the J end lost 7 bases, and 12 bases lay between the germline ends. The V gene's germline CDR1 is MNHEY and CDR2 SMNVEV (reference sequence). The CDR3 is made up of 14 amino acids. The CDR3 region has the DNA TGTGCCAGCAGTTTACTCCCCAGGGGTAATGAGCAGTTCTTC. This codes for CASSLLPRGNEQFF.

CDR3 sequence reads: CASSPTGTDTQYF. The CDR3 nucleotides are TGTGCCAGCAGCCCAACGGGCACAGATACGCAGTATTTT. The chain combines TRBV11-2 with TRBJ2-3; D not resolved. In germline, CDR1 is SGHAT, CDR2 FQNNGV. Deletions cut 5 bases from V and 1 base from J, with 7 bases between. The CDR3 runs 13 residues.

The chain combines TRBV9 with TRBJ2-1; 12 positions match TRBD2. V shed 3 bases and J 4 bases; nucleotides not matched to a gene: 5. Germline V lookup: CDR1 SGDLS, CDR2 YYNGEE. This CDR3 region has 16 residues. CDR3 region: CASSGTSGGQYNEQFF. The DNA for the CDR3 is TGTGCCAGCAGCGGAACTAGCGGGGGGCAGTACAATGAGCAGTTCTTC.

The chain has TRBV7-9 and TRBJ1-5, with D perhaps matching TRBD1 (5 bases). The ends were cut back, 5 bases at V and 5 bases at J, with 13 bases in the middle. Germline V CDR1 and CDR2: SEHNR, FQNEAQ (reference sequence). This CDR3 has 14 residues. DNA for the CDR3: TGTGCCAGCAGCCGGAGCGGGGGATATCAGCCCCAGCATTTT. Its protein is CASSRSGGYQPQHF.

The V and J genes are TRBV6-4 and TRBJ2-1; TRBD2 agrees at 10 bases. V shed 3 bases and J 7 bases; nucleotides not matched to a gene: 6. The CDR3 covers 15 residues. Per germline, CDR1 MRHNA and CDR2 SNTAGT. CDR3 nucleotides: TGTGCCAGCAGTGATATCAGCGGGGGGGGGAATGAGCAGTTCTTC. Protein sequence: CASSDISGGGNEQFF.

CDR3 region: CASSKTNRVGGYTF. CDR3 nucleotide sequence: TGTGCCAGCAGCAAAACAAACAGGGTAGGGGGCTACACCTTC. This chain uses TRBV25-1 with TRBJ1-2; TRBD1 is a possible D gene (6 bases). This CDR3 contains 14 residues. The V end lost 6 bases, the J end lost 8 bases, and 19 bases lay between the germline ends. The germline gives CDR1 MGHDK, CDR2 SYGVNS.

Points on this clone: One junction end does not reproduce the germline sequence, and a read error may be involved. The J gene is TRBJ2-7, the V gene TRBV5-1; 8 bases are shared with TRBD2. The CDR3 loop spans 15 amino acids. Germline V gene lookup returns CDR1 SGHRS and CDR2 YFSETQ. In DNA form, the CDR3 reads TGTGCCAGCAGCCGGGGGGGCGGCGTGTCCTACGAGCAGTACTTC. Protein: CASSRGGGVSYEQYF.

As to this clone: Mismatch with germline at one junction end may stem from a read error. The V and J genes are TRBV7-9 and TRBJ2-3; 9 nucleotides line up with TRBD2. This CDR3 contains 18 residues. Germline loops: CDR1 SEHNR, CDR2 FQNEAQ (reference sequence). The CDR3 sequence is CSSSLSVWTSEGSDTQYF. The CDR3 DNA reads as TGTTCCAGCAGCTTGTCAGTTTGGACTAGCGAAGGTTCAGATACGCAGTATTTT.

The J gene is TRBJ2-4, the V gene TRBV18; D is unresolved. V was shortened by 3 bases and J by 7 bases, with 10 bases between the two germline ends. CDR3 length: 13 amino acids. CDR1 KGHSH and CDR2 LQKENI come from the germline V gene. CDR3 sequence (DNA): TGTGCCAGCTCACCGGAATTCGGGAACATTCAGTACTTC. It yields the protein CASSPEFGNIQYF.

The chain joins TRBV29-1 to TRBJ2-5; 8 nucleotides line up with TRBD2. The germline gives CDR1 SQVTM, CDR2 ANQGSEA. CDR3 length: 15 amino acids. Trimming cost V 5 bases and J 4 bases; bases outside gene matches: 12. The CDR3 DNA reads as TGCAGCGTTCCCCGGGGGGGGCTAATGGGAGAGACCCAGTACTTC. Encoded protein: CSVPRGGLMGETQYF.

CDR3: CASSLVGPGEQFF. The CDR3 bases are TGCGCCAGCAGCTTAGTGGGTCCGGGGGAGCAGTTCTTC. The V gene is TRBV5-1, the J gene TRBJ2-1; D may be TRBD2 (5 bases). Trimming shortened V by 2 bases and J by 10 bases, and 13 bases separated the two germline ends. Per germline, CDR1 SGHRS and CDR2 YFSETQ. The CDR3 is 13 amino acids.

The chain is built from TRBV5-5 and TRBJ1-1; unclear D gene. Germline CDR1 reads SGHKS; CDR2 reads YYEKEE (reference sequence). The CDR3 covers 13 residues. The V and J ends lost 0 bases and 7 bases respectively, with 10 bases between them. DNA for the CDR3: TGTGCCAGCAGCTTGGAGACTGACCTTGAAGCTTTCTTT. This gives the protein CASSLETDLEAFF.

J is TRBJ2-7 and V is TRBV6-5; weak D call: TRBD2 (6 bases). V was cut by 0 bases and J by 4 bases, with 13 bases left in between. This CDR3 region has 15 residues. CDR1 and CDR2 from the germline V gene are MNHEY and SVGAGI. The CDR3, as DNA: TGTGCCAGCAGTTACTCGGAGTCAGGGAGGTACGAGCAGTACTTC. Translation: CASSYSESGRYEQYF.

This chain links TRBV10-3 with TRBJ2-7; TRBD1 aligns across 10 bases. V lost 10 bases and J lost 0; bases outside the gene matches: 3. Per the germline V gene, CDR1 is ENHRY and CDR2 is SYGVKD. The CDR3 covers 13 residues. CDR3 amino acids: CASGTGASYEQYF. DNA of the CDR3: TGTGCCAGCGGGACAGGGGCCTCCTACGAGCAGTACTTC.

The rearrangement uses TRBV5-4 and TRBJ2-1; D not resolved. CDR1 SGHNT and CDR2 YYREEE come from the germline V gene (reference sequence). Trimming took 4 bases from V and 3 from J, leaving 11 bases between them. This CDR3 has 14 residues. This chain's CDR3 is CASSAVTGYNEQFF. CDR3 in DNA: TGTGCCAGCAGCGCGGTGACTGGCTACAATGAGCAGTTCTTC.

The chain couples TRBV7-9 to TRBJ1-3; D ambiguous. Trimming stripped 5 bases from V and 4 bases from J, with 15 bases between. Germline V lookup: CDR1 SEHNR, CDR2 FQNEAQ (reference sequence). CDR3 length: 15 residues. The CDR3 DNA sequence: TGTGCCAGCAGCCTAAAGGTGGAGGGCGGAAACACCATATATTTT. Residues: CASSLKVEGGNTIYF.

This chain joins TRBV4-1 and TRBJ2-3; D perhaps matches TRBD1 (5 bases). The germline V gene encodes CDR1 MGHRA and CDR2 YSYEKL. V shed 1 base and J shed 1 base, with 15 bases lying between them. This CDR3 region has 17 residues. DNA for the CDR3: TGCGCCAGCAGCCAAGGGTCGCAGCAGGGTGGCACAGATACGCAGTATTTT. This translates into CASSQGSQQGGTDTQYF.

This clone was seen a single time. This chain uses TRBV19 with TRBJ2-3; D possibly corresponds to TRBD1 (5 bases). Trimming left V 0 bases short and J 4 bases short, with 14 bases between. The germline V gene encodes CDR1 LNHDA and CDR2 SQIVND (reference sequence). CDR3 length equals 16 residues. Here the CDR3 reads CASSIDLGRVADTQYF. In DNA form, the CDR3 reads TGTGCCAGTAGTATAGATCTCGGCAGGGTGGCAGATACGCAGTATTTT.

This sequence joins TRBV7-2 and TRBJ1-1, with 9 bases matching TRBD1. The CDR3 consists of 15 residues. The germline V gene has CDR1 SGHTA and CDR2 FQGNSA. V shed 4 bases, J shed 7 bases, and the junction held 10 bases outside the gene matches. Here the CDR3 DNA reads TGTGCCAGCAGCTCACAGGGGGCGGTCGGTAGTGAAGCTTTCTTT. It codes for CASSSQGAVGSEAFF.

V and J are TRBV7-2 and TRBJ1-5, with 7 nucleotides matching TRBD1. V shed 5 bases, J shed 2 bases, and the junction held 3 bases outside the gene matches. This CDR3 spans 14 amino acids. Per the germline V gene, CDR1 is SGHTA and CDR2 is FQGNSA. The CDR3 DNA reads TGTGCCAGCAGCCCCGGACAGGGCAATCAGCCCCAGCATTTT. Amino acids: CASSPGQGNQPQHF.

V is TRBV19 and J is TRBJ2-1; 10 bases align to TRBD2. Looked up from germline, CDR1 is LNHDA and CDR2 is SQIVND (reference sequence). With V trimmed by 5 bases and J by 0 bases, 1 base remained unmatched. The CDR3 has 15 residues. The CDR3 loop reads CASSPSGGSYNEQFF. For the CDR3, the DNA is TGTGCCAGTAGTCCTAGCGGGGGCTCCTACAATGAGCAGTTCTTC.

This sequence joins TRBV19 and TRBJ1-1, with no clear D. Germline CDR1 is LNHDA and CDR2 is SQIVND (reference sequence). The CDR3 extends over 13 amino acids. V was shortened by 6 bases and J by 8 bases, with 16 bases between the two germline ends. CDR3 coding DNA: TGTGCCAGTAGCAAGAGTCTTGTGGTGGAAGCTTTCTTT. Amino acids: CASSKSLVVEAFF.